The 17 T cell receptor beta chains in this list originate from one sample, sequenced in a study of blood T cell repertoires in COVID-19. Measured with immunoSEQ multiplex PCR; TCRdb has only the in-frame clones, and not every one. The table lists about 170,000 clones, 87% of them singletons. The sequenced material came from peripheral blood. The receptors stem from a woman aged 45-60 years with acute or convalescent COVID-19.

The gene calls are TRBV3-1 (or the pseudogene TRBV3-2) and TRBJ2-1; no clear D. The V gene's germline CDR1 is LGHDT and CDR2 YNNKEL (reference sequence). V gave up 10 bases and J gave up 5 bases, with 3 bases separating them. This CDR3 contains 9 residues. Written as DNA, the CDR3 is TGTGCCACCAACAATGAGCAGTTCTTC. Protein: CATNNEQFF.

V usage is TRBV20-1 and J usage is TRBJ1-1; D is possibly TRBD1 (5 bases). Per the germline V gene, CDR1 is DFQATT and CDR2 is SNEGSKA (reference sequence). The CDR3 spans 15 residues. V dropped 3 bases and J dropped 3 bases, with 17 bases sitting between them. The DNA for the CDR3 is TGCAGTGCTAGTGGAGGAGGGGCGTGGGACACTGAAGCTTTCTTT. Its protein is CSASGGGAWDTEAFF.

Points on this clone: Distinct nucleotide sequences in the sample also encode this CDR3. The chain carries TRBV12-3 or TRBV12-4 and TRBJ1-3, with D uncertain. The V gene lost 6 bases and the J gene lost 4 bases, with 4 bases spanning the gap. This CDR3 region has 11 residues. Here the CDR3 reads CASSLGNTIYF. The CDR3 bases are TGTGCCAGCAGCCTAGGAAACACCATATATTTT.

This chain links TRBV14 with TRBJ2-7, with TRBD2 matching over 13 bases. There are 17 residues in the CDR3. Germline V gives CDR1 SGHDN, CDR2 FVKESK. Germline trimming cut 3 bases from V and 0 bases from J; bases unmatched to any gene: 5. In DNA form, the CDR3 reads TGTGCCAGCAGCCACGGGACTAGCGGGATAAACTCCTACGAGCAGTACTTC. It specifies CASSHGTSGINSYEQYF.

The V call is TRBV6-5, the J call TRBJ2-7; the match to TRBD2 covers 10 bases. V lost 6 bases and J lost 4; bases outside the gene matches: 6. The CDR3 spans 14 residues. Germline lookup yields CDR1 MNHEY and CDR2 SVGAGI. Here the CDR3 reads CASRDPSGSYEQYF. The CDR3 DNA is TGTGCCAGCAGGGATCCTAGCGGGAGTTACGAGCAGTACTTC.

The chain joins TRBV6-5 to TRBJ2-2; 10 positions match TRBD1. Losses at the gene ends were 4 bases for V and 5 bases for J; bases not matched to a gene: 4. CDR3 length: 15 residues. CDR1 and CDR2 (germline): MNHEY, SVGAGI. The CDR3 DNA sequence: TGTGCCAGCAGTTCGACAGGGGGCTTTACCGGGGAGCTGTTTTTT. Translating it yields CASSSTGGFTGELFF.

The chain carries TRBV29-1 and TRBJ1-1, with TRBD1 identical over 8 bases. Trimming took 5 bases from V and 0 from J; bases not matched to a gene: 5. The CDR3 totals 14 residues. Germline assignment: CDR1 SQVTM and CDR2 ANQGSEA. The CDR3 nucleotides read TGCAGCGTTATCCGGACAGGGATGAACACTGAAGCTTTCTTT. This gives the protein CSVIRTGMNTEAFF.

This rearrangement joins TRBV9 to TRBJ2-6; 7 bases line up with TRBD1. The length of the CDR3 is 17 residues. V shed 3 bases and J 0 bases; nucleotides not matched to a gene: 6. Germline V CDR1 and CDR2: SGDLS, YYNGEE. This chain's CDR3 is CASSARGTASGANVLTF. The CDR3 DNA reads as TGTGCCAGCAGCGCGAGGGGGACAGCCTCTGGGGCCAACGTCCTGACTTTC.

The V gene is TRBV19, the J gene TRBJ2-2; no clear D gene. This CDR3 spans 15 amino acids. Germline values: CDR1 LNHDA, CDR2 SQIVND (reference sequence). The V gene lost 3 bases and the J gene lost 0 bases, with 8 bases spanning the gap. The CDR3 loop reads CASSILYTNTGELFF. As DNA, the CDR3 is TGTGCCAGTAGTATCTTGTACACGAACACCGGGGAGCTGTTTTTT. The whole variable domain, filled in from reference TRBV19 and TRBJ2-2, reads DGGITQSPKYLFRKEGQNVTLSCEQNLNHDAMYWYRQDPGQGLRLIYYSQIVNDFQKGDIAEGYSVSREKKESFPLTVTSAQKNPTAFYLCASSILYTNTGELFFGEGSRLTVL.

J is TRBJ1-5 and V is TRBV11-2; 8 bases line up with TRBD1. The length of the CDR3 is 15 residues. The germline gives CDR1 SGHAT, CDR2 FQNNGV. Trimming at V came to 4 bases and at J to 2 bases, leaving 4 bases not matched to a gene. DNA of the CDR3: TGTGCCAGCAGCTCAGGACAGGGCGGCAATCAGCCCCAGCATTTT. This sequence encodes CASSSGQGGNQPQHF.

In nucleotides, the CDR3 is TGTGCCAGCAGCGGGGGGACGGGTCACAATGAGCAGTTCTTC. This gives the protein CASSGGTGHNEQFF. The chain combines TRBV11-3 with TRBJ2-1; TRBD2 might be the D (6 bases). The V gene's germline CDR1 is SGHNT and CDR2 YENEEA. This CDR3 is 14 amino acids long. Between the trimmed V and J ends, which lost 5 bases and 5 bases, there was a span of 13 bases.

The chain couples TRBV2 to TRBJ2-6, with 7 bases aligning to TRBD2. CDR1 is SNHLY and CDR2 is FYNNEI in the germline V gene. Trimming removed 7 bases from V and 0 bases from J; junction bases left unmatched: 3. CDR3 size: 15 residues. CDR3 sequence: CASKAGHSGANVLTF. The CDR3 DNA is TGTGCCAGCAAAGCGGGGCACTCTGGGGCCAACGTCCTGACTTTC.

The rearrangement links TRBV5-1 to TRBJ2-5; the match to TRBD2 covers 13 bases. In germline, CDR1 is SGHRS, CDR2 YFSETQ. V shed 4 bases, J shed 5 bases, and the junction held 11 bases outside the gene matches. This CDR3 contains 17 residues. The CDR3 sequence: CASSAGTSGAVGETQYF. CDR3 bases: TGCGCCAGCAGCGCCGGGACTAGCGGGGCGGTGGGGGAGACCCAGTACTTC.

The chain joins TRBV7-2 to TRBJ2-2; D is perhaps TRBD1 (6 bases). Trimming stripped 1 base from V and 7 bases from J, with 10 bases between. The CDR3 runs 14 residues. Germline V CDR1 and CDR2: SGHTA, FQGNSA. The CDR3 region is CASSLVGAGGELFF. The DNA of the CDR3 is TGTGCCAGCAGCTTAGTGGGGGCCGGCGGGGAGCTGTTTTTT. The full variable domain, completed using reference TRBV7-2 and TRBJ2-2, is GAGVSQSPSNKVTEKGKDVELRCDPISGHTALYWYRQSLGQGLEFLIYFQGNSAPDKSGLPSDRFSAERTGGSVSTLTIQRTQQEDSAVYLCASSLVGAGGELFFGEGSRLTVL.

This rearrangement joins TRBV5-1 to TRBJ1-2; TRBD1 might be the D (5 bases). The CDR3 is 15 amino acids. The V gene's germline CDR1 is SGHRS and CDR2 YFSETQ. V was clipped by 0 bases and J by 6 bases, with 15 bases between them. The CDR3 nucleotides are TGCGCCAGCAGCTTGGCAGGCAGGGCAAAAGATGGCTACACCTTC. It specifies CASSLAGRAKDGYTF.

V and J are TRBV7-2 and TRBJ1-4; 7 bases align to TRBD1. Germline CDR1 is SGHTA and CDR2 is FQGNSA. The V segment lost 0 bases and the J segment 4 bases; nucleotides outside the gene matches: 11. This CDR3 region has 18 residues. The CDR3 sequence: CASSLAGDRVGVNEKLFF. The CDR3 region has the DNA TGTGCCAGCAGCTTAGCTGGAGACAGGGTTGGAGTTAATGAAAAACTGTTTTTT.

V usage is TRBV4-1 and J usage is TRBJ2-5, with 9 bases fitting TRBD1. The CDR3 covers 16 residues. The germline CDR1 and CDR2 sequences are MGHRA and YSYEKL. The junction had 10 bases not matched to a gene; V was cut back by 2 bases and J by 6 bases. CDR3 DNA: TGCGCCAGCAGCCAACCAGGGACAGGGACTGTAAAGACCCAGTACTTC. Protein: CASSQPGTGTVKTQYF.